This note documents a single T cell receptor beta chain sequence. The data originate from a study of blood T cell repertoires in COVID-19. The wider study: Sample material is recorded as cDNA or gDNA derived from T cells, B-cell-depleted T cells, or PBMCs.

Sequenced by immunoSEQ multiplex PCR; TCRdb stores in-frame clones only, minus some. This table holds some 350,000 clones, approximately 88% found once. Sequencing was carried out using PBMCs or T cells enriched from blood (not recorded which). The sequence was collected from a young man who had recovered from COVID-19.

The CDR3 loop reads CASSEPRTGSRSRGGYEQYF. The CDR3 nucleotides read TGCGCCAGCAGTGAGCCCCGGACAGGGAGTCGATCCAGGGGGGGGTACGAGCAGTACTTC. The V gene is TRBV10-1, the J gene TRBJ2-7; D is possibly TRBD1 (8 bases). V lost 2 bases and J lost 4, with 30 bases in between. The CDR3 covers 20 residues. CDR1 WNHNN and CDR2 SYGVQD come from the germline V gene (reference sequence).